This T cell receptor (beta chain) comes out of a study of cytomegalovirus exposure and HLA in healthy donors. The germline V gene encodes CDR1 GTSNPN and CDR2 SVGIG (reference sequence). Trimming removed 2 bases from V and 4 bases from J; junction bases left unmatched: 10. The CDR3 covers 16 residues. Use of 60 Vbeta and 13 Jbeta primers characterized the PCR. TCRdb's table, derived via immunoSEQ multiplex PCR, lists solely in-frame clones and lacks some. This table holds roughly 200,000 clones, around 83% found once. This sequence joins TRBV30 and TRBJ1-2; 10 bases match TRBD1. Sequenced sample: PBMCs. This receptor was identified in a woman aged 18-29 years in good health and CMV-seronegative. This chain's CDR3 is CAWSLSRDRGLYGYTF. The CDR3, as DNA: TGTGCCTGGAGTCTATCGAGGGACAGGGGCCTCTATGGCTACACCTTC.